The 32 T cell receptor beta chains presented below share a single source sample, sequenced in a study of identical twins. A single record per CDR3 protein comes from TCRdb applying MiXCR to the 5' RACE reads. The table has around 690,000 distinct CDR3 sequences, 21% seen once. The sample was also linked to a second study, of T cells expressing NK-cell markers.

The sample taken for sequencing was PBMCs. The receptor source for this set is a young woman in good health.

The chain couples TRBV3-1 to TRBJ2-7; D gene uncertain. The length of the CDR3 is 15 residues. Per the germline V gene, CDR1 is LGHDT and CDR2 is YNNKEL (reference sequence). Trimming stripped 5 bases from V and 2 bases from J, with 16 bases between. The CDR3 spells CASSSPPPRPYEQYF. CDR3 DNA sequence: TGTGCCAGCAGCTCACCCCCTCCGAGGCCCTACGAGCAGTACTTC.

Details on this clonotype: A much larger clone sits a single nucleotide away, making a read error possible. The CDR3 here is CASRGQKEQFF. The CDR3 DNA reads TGTGCCAGCAGGGGGCAGAAAGAGCAGTTCTTC. The V and J genes are TRBV6-5 and TRBJ2-1; tentative D call: TRBD1 (5 bases). Germline CDR1 MNHEY, CDR2 SVGAGI. The CDR3 contains 11 residues. V was trimmed by 6 bases and J by 10 bases, leaving 10 bases between them.

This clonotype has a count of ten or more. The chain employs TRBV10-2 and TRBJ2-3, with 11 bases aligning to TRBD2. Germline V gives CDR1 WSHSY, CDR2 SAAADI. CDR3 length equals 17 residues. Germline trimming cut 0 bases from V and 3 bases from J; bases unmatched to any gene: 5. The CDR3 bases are TGCGCCAGCAGTGAGTCCTTAGCGGGGGGGCCAACAGATACGCAGTATTTT. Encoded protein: CASSESLAGGPTDTQYF.

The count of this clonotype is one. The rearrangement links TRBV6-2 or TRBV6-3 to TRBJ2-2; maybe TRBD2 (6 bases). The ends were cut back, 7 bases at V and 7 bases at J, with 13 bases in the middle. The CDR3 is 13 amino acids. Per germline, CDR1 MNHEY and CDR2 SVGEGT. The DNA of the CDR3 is TGTGCCAGCACTTATCAAGCGGGCGGGGAGCTGTTTTTT. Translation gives CASTYQAGGELFF.

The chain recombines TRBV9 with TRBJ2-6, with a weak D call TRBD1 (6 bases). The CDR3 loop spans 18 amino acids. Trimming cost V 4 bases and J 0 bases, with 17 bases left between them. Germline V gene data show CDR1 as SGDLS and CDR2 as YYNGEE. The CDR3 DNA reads TGTGCCAGCAGCCTCAACATCAGGGGATACTCTGGGGCCAACGTCCTGACTTTC. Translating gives CASSLNIRGYSGANVLTF.

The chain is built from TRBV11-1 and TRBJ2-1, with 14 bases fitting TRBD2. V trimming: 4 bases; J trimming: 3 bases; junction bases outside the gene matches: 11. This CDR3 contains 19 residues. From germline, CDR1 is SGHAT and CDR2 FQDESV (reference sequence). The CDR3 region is CASSSSGLAGGKLYNEQFF. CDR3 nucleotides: TGTGCCAGCAGCTCATCAGGACTAGCGGGGGGAAAGCTCTACAATGAGCAGTTCTTC.

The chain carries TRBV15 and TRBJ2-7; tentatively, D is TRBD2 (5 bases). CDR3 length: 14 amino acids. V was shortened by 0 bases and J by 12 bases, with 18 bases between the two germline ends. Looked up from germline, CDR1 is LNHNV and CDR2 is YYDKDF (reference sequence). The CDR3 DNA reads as TGTGCCACCAGCAGAGATCGGGATCAGGTCTCTCCGTACTTC. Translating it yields CATSRDRDQVSPYF.

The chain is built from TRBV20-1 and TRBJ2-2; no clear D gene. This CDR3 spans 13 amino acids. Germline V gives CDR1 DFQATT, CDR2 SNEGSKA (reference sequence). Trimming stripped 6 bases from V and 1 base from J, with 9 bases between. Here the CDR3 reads CSAPTENTGELFF. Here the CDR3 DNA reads TGCAGTGCCCCGACCGAGAACACCGGGGAGCTGTTTTTT.

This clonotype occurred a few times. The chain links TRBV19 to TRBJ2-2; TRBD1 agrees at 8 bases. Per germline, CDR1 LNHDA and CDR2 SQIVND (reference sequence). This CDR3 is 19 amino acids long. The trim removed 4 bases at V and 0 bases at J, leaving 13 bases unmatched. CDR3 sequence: CASSRTLVSGQANTGELFF. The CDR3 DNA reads TGTGCCAGTAGTAGGACCCTTGTCTCGGGACAGGCGAACACCGGGGAGCTGTTTTTT.

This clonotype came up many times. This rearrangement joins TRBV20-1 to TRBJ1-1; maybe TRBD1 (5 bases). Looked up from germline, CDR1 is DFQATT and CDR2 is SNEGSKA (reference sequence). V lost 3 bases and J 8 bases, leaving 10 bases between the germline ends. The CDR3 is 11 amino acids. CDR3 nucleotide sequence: TGCAGTGCTAGGGCCGGGGGGGAAGCTTTCTTT. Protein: CSARAGGEAFF.

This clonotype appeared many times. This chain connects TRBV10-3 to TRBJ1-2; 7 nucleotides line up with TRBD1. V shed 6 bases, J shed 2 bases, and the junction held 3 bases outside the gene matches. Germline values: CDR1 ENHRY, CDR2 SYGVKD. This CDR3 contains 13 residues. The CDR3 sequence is CAIRGQINYGYTF. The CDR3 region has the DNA TGTGCCATCAGGGGACAGATAAACTATGGCTACACCTTC.

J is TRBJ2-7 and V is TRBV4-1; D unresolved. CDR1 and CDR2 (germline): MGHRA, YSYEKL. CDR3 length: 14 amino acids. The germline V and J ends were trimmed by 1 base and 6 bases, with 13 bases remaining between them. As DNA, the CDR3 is TGCGCCAGCAGCCAAGGGCCCACGATGGGCGAGCAGTACTTC. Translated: CASSQGPTMGEQYF.

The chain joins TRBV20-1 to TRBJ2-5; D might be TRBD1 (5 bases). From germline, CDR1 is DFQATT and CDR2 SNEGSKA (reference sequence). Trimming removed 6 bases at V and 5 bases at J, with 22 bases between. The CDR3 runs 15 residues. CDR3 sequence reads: CSAQGPSLNGETQYF. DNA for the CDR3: TGCAGTGCCCAGGGTCCGTCTCTGAATGGGGAGACCCAGTACTTC.

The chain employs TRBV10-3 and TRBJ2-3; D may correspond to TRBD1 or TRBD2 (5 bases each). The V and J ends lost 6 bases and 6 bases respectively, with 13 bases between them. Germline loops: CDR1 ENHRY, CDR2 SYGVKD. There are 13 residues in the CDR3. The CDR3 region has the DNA TGTGCCATCAGCGAGGGACCGTTGGATACGCAGTATTTT. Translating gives CAISEGPLDTQYF.

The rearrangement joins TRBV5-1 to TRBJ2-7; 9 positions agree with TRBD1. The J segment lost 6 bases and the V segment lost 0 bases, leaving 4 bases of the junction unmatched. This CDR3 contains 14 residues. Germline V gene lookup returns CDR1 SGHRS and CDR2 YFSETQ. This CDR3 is CASSLGDRVREQYF. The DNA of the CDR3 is TGCGCCAGCAGCTTGGGGGACAGGGTACGCGAGCAGTACTTC.

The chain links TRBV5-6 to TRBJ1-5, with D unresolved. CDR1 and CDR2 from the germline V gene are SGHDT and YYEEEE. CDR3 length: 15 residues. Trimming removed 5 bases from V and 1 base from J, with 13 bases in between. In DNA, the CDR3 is TGTGCCAGCAGACTCAGTGGGGAGAGCAATCAGCCCCAGCATTTT. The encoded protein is CASRLSGESNQPQHF.

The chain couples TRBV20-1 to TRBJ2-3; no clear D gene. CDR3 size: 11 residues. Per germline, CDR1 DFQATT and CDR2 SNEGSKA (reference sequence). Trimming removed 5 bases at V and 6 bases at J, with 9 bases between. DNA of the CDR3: TGCAGTGCTGGGATACGGGATACGCAGTATTTT. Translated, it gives CSAGIRDTQYF.

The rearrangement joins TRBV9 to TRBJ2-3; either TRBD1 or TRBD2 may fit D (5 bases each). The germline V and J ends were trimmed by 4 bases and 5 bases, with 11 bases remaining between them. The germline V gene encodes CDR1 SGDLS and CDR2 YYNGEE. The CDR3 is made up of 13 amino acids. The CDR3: CASSTRDQDTQYF. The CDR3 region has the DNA TGTGCCAGCAGCACTCGGGACCAAGATACGCAGTATTTT.

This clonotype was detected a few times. CDR3 sequence reads: CASSPYPGNEQFF. CDR3 bases: TGTGCCAGCAGTCCCTACCCCGGGAATGAGCAGTTCTTC. The chain links TRBV12-3 or TRBV12-4 to TRBJ2-1; no clear D. The CDR3 runs to 13 residues. Trimming pared 5 bases from V and 7 bases from J, leaving 12 bases between.

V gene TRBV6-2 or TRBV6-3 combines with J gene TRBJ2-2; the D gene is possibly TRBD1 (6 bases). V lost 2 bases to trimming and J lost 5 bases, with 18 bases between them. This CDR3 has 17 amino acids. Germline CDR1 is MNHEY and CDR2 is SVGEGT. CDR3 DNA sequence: TGTGCCAGCAGTTACGGTTCAGGGGTCTTAGGTACCGGGGAGCTGTTTTTT. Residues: CASSYGSGVLGTGELFF.

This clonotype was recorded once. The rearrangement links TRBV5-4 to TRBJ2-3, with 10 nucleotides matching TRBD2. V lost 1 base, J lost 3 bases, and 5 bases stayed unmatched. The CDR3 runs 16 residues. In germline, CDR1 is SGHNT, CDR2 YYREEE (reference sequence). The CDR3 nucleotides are TGTGCCAGCAGCTTGACCGCTAGCGGGGGAACAGATACGCAGTATTTT. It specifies CASSLTASGGTDTQYF.

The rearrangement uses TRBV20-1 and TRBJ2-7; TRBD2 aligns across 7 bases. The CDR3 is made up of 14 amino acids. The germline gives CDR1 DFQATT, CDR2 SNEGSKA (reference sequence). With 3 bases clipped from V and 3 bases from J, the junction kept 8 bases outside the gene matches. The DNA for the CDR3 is TGCAGTGCTAGCAATCGCGGGAGAAACTACGAGCAGTACTTC. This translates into CSASNRGRNYEQYF.

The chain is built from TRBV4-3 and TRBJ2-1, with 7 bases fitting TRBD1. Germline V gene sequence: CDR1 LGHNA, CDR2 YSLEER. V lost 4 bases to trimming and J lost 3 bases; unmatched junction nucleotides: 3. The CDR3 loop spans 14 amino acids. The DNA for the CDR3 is TGCGCCAGCAGCCCCGGACAGGACTACAATGAGCAGTTCTTC. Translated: CASSPGQDYNEQFF.

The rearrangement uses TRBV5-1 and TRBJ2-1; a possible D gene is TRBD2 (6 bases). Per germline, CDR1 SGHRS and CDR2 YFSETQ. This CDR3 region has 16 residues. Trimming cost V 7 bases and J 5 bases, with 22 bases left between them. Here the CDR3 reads CASGRLLARKDNEQFF. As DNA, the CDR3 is TGCGCCAGCGGCCGTCTTCTAGCGAGGAAGGACAATGAGCAGTTCTTC.

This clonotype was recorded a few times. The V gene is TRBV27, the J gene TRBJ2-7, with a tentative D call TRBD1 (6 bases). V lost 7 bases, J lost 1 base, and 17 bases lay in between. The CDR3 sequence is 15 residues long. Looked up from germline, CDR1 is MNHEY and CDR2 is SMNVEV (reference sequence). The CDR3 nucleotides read TGTGCCAGCACCCTCTCGGGGACACTATCCTACGAGCAGTACTTC. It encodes CASTLSGTLSYEQYF.

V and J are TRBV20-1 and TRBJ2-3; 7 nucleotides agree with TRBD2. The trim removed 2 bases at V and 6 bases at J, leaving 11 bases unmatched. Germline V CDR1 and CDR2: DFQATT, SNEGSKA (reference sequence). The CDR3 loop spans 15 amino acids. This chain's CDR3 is CSARNPAGREDTQYF. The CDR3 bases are TGCAGTGCTAGAAACCCGGCGGGGAGGGAGGATACGCAGTATTTT.

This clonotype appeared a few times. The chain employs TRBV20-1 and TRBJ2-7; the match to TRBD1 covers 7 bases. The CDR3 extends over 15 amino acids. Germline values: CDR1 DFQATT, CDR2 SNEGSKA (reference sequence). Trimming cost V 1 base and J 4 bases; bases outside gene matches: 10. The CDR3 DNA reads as TGCAGTGCTAGAGGGTCTGAGGGGGCAAGGTACGAGCAGTACTTC. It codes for CSARGSEGARYEQYF.

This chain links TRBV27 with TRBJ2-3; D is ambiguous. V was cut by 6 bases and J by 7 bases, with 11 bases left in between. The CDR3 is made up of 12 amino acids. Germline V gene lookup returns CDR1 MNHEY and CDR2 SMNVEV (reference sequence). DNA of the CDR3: TGTGCCAGCAGGGGTATTGGAAATACGCAGTATTTT. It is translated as CASRGIGNTQYF.

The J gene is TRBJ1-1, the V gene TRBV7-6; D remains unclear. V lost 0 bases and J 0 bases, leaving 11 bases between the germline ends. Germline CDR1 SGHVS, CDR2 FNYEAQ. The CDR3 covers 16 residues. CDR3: CASSLAGGRVNTEAFF. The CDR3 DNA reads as TGTGCCAGCAGCTTAGCCGGAGGACGGGTGAACACTGAAGCTTTCTTT.

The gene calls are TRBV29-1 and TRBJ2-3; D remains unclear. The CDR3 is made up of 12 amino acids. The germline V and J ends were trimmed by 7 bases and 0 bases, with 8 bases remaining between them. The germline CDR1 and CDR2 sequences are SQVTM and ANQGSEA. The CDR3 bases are TGCAGCGGATCTTTCAGCACAGATACGCAGTATTTT. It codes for CSGSFSTDTQYF.

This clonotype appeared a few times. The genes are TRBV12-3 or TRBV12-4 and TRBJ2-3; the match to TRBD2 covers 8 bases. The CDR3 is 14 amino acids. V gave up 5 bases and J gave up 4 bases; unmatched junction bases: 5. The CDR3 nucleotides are TGTGCCAGCAGTAGCGGGGGAGGGGCAGATACGCAGTATTTT. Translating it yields CASSSGGGADTQYF.

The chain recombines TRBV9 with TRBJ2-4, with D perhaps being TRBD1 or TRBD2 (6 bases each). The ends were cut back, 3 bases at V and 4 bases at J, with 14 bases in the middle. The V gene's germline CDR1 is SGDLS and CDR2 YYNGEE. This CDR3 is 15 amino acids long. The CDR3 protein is CASSGGTQGKNIQYF. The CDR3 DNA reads TGTGCCAGCAGCGGCGGGACACAGGGAAAAAACATTCAGTACTTC. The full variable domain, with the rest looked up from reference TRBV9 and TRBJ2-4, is DSGVTQTPKHLITATGQRVTLRCSPRSGDLSVYWYQQSLDQGLQFLIQYYNGEERAKGNILERFSAQQFPDLHSELNLSSLELGDSALYFCASSGGTQGKNIQYFGAGTRLSVL.